The T cell receptor (beta chain) described here comes from a study of blood T cell repertoires in COVID-19. Study-wide context: COVID-19 samples collected from the United States, Italy and Spain covered acute and convalescent phases.

Sequenced by immunoSEQ multiplex PCR; TCRdb stores in-frame clones only, minus some. The table has over 250,000 clones, over 70% seen once. Trimming cost V 1 base and J 7 bases, with 7 bases left between them. Germline V lookup: CDR1 SGHVS, CDR2 FNYEAQ. This CDR3 has 13 amino acids. The TCR was taken from a woman aged 40 to 50 who had recovered from COVID-19. The rearrangement uses TRBV7-6 and TRBJ2-2; D not resolved. The sequencing sample was made of peripheral blood. CDR3 loop: CASSLGPRGELFF. CDR3 DNA sequence: TGTGCCAGCAGCTTAGGTCCGCGCGGGGAGCTGTTTTTT.